This TCR beta chain was captured by sequencing in a study of OX40 agonist ivuxolimab in advanced cancers. Study overall: Prior anti-PD-1, anti-PD-L1 or anti-CTLA-4 therapy was allowed; 40% to 50% had some. Whole-study results and caveats: The mean number of expanded clones was higher in CD8+ T cells than in CD4+.

The V end lost 5 bases, the J end lost 4 bases, and 21 bases lay between the germline ends. Germline V gene data show CDR1 as SGDLS and CDR2 as YYNGEE. The CDR3 is 16 amino acids. Turning to this clone: Its cognate antigen is unknown.

TCRdb's table, derived via immunoSEQ multiplex PCR, lists solely in-frame clones and lacks some. This table has over 30,000 clones, roughly 80% appearing once. The J gene is TRBJ1-2, the V gene TRBV9, with D unresolved. The receptor was derived from an adult with an advanced solid tumor such as melanoma, head and neck, liver or kidney cancer. Sequencing was performed on CD4+ or CD8+ T cells sorted from blood, taken in a trial of the OX40 agonist ivuxolimab. The CDR3 DNA is TGTGCCAGCAGTGATAGCCGGGAGGGCGAGGGCTATGGCTACACCTTC. This translates into CASSDSREGEGYGYTF.